This T cell receptor beta chain was retrieved from a study of OX40 agonist ivuxolimab in advanced cancers. This clone occurred once. Data came from immunoSEQ multiplex PCR; TCRdb stores just in-frame clones and leaves some out. The sample shows about 70,000 clones, about 81% of them seen only once. Per germline, CDR1 MDHEN and CDR2 SYDVKM. The CDR3 extends over 17 amino acids. Trimming at V came to 4 bases and at J to 5 bases, leaving 14 bases not matched to a gene. This clonotype was obtained from an adult with an advanced solid tumor such as melanoma, head and neck, liver or kidney cancer. The chain is built from TRBV28 and TRBJ2-1; 7 nucleotides agree with TRBD2. The sequencing used CD4+ or CD8+ T cells sorted from blood, collected in a trial of the OX40 agonist ivuxolimab. The CDR3 is CASSSRAWREPHNEQFF. In nucleotides, the CDR3 is TGTGCCAGCAGTTCCAGGGCTTGGCGGGAGCCACACAATGAGCAGTTCTTC.